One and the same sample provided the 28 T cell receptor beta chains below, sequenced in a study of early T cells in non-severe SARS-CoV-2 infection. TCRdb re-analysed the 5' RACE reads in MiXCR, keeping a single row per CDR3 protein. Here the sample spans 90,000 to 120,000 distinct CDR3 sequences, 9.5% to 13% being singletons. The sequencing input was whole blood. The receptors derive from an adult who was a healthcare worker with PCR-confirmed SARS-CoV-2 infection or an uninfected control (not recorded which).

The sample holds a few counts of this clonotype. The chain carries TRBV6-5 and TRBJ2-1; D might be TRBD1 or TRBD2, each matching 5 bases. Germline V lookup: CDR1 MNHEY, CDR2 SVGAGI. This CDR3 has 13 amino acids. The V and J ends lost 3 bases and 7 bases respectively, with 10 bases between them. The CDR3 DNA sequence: TGTGCCAGCAGTTATGCTGAGGGGAATGAGCAGTTCTTC. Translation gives CASSYAEGNEQFF.

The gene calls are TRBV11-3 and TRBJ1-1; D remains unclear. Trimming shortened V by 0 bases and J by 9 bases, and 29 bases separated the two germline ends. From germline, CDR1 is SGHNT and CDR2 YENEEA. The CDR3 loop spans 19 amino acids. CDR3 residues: CASSLDGDRRDPHGHKAFF. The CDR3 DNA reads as TGTGCCAGCAGCTTAGACGGCGATAGGAGGGATCCTCACGGGCATAAAGCTTTCTTT.

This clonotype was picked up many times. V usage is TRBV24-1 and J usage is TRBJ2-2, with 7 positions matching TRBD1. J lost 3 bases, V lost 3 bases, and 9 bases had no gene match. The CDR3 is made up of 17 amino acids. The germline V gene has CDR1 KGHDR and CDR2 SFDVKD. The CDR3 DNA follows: TGTGCCACCAGTGATCAACAGGGGAGAGGAGACACCGGGGAGCTGTTTTTT. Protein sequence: CATSDQQGRGDTGELFF.

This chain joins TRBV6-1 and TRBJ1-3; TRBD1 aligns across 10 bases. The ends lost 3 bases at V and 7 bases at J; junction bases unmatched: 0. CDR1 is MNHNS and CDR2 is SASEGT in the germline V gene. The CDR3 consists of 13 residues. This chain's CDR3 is CASSEGQGNTIYF. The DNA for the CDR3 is TGTGCCAGCAGTGAGGGACAGGGGAACACCATATATTTT.

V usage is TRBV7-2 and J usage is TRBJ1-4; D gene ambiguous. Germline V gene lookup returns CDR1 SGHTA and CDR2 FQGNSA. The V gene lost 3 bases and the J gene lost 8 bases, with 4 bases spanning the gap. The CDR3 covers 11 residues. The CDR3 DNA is TGTGCCAGCAGCTTGAGGGAAAAACTGTTTTTT. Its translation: CASSLREKLFF. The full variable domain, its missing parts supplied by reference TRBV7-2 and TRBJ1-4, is GAGVSQSPSNKVTEKGKDVELRCDPISGHTALYWYRQSLGQGLEFLIYFQGNSAPDKSGLPSDRFSAERTGGSVSTLTIQRTQQEDSAVYLCASSLREKLFFGSGTQLSVL.

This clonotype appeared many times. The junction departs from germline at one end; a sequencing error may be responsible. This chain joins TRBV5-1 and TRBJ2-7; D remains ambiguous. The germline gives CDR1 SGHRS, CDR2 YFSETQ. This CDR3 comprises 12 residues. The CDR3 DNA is TGTGCCAGCAGTTTGGTGGGCTACGAGCAGTACTTC. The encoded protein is CASSLVGYEQYF.

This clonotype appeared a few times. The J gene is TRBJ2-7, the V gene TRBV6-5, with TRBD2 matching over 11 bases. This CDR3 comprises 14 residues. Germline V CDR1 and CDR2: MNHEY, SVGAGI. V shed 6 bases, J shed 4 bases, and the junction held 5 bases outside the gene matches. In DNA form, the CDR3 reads TGTGCCAGCAGGGTAGCGGGAGGGGAGTACGAGCAGTACTTC. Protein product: CASRVAGGEYEQYF.

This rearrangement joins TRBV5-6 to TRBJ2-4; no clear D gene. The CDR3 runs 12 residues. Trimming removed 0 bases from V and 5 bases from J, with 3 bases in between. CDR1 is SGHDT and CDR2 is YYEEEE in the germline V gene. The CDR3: CASSLAENIQYF. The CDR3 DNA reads TGTGCCAGCAGCTTGGCAGAAAACATTCAGTACTTC.

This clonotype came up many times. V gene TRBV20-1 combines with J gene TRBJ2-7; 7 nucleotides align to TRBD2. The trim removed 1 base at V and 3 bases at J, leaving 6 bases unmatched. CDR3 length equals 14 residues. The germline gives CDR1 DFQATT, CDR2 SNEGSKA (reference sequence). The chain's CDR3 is CSARGLAHNYEQYF. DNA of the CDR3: TGCAGTGCTAGAGGACTAGCCCACAACTACGAGCAGTACTTC.

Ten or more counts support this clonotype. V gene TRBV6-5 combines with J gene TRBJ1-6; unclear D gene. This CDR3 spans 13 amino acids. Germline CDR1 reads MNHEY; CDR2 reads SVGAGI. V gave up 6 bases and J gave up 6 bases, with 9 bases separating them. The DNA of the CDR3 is TGTGCCAGCAGGGGCATTATTAATTCACCCCTCCACTTT. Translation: CASRGIINSPLHF.

The DNA of the CDR3 is TGTGCCAGCAGGGGGGGGAATGAGCAGTTCTTC. This translates into CASRGGNEQFF. The V gene is TRBV2, the J gene TRBJ2-1; 7 bases match TRBD2. The CDR3 length is 11 residues. Losses at the gene ends were 6 bases for V and 7 bases for J; bases not matched to a gene: 0. CDR1 and CDR2 (germline): SNHLY, FYNNEI.

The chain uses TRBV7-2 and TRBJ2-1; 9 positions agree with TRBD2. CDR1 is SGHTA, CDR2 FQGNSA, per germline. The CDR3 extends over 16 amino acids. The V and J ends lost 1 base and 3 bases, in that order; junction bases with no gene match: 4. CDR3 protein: CASSLGGSGGYNEQFF. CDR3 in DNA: TGTGCCAGCAGCTTAGGGGGTAGCGGGGGCTACAATGAGCAGTTCTTC.

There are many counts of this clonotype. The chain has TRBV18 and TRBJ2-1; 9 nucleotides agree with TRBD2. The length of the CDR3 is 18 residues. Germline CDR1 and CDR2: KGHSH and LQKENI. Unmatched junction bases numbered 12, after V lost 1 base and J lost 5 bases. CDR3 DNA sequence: TGTGCCAGCTCACCACGGGTAGCGGGAGCATATCAGGACAATGAGCAGTTCTTC. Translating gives CASSPRVAGAYQDNEQFF.

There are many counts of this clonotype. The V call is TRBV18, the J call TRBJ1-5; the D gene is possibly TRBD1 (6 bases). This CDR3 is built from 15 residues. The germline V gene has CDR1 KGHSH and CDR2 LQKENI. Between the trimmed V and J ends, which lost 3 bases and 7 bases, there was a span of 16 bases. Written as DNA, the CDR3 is TGTGCCAGCTCACCTTCGGGGGGCGACCACCAGCCCCAGCATTTT. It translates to CASSPSGGDHQPQHF.

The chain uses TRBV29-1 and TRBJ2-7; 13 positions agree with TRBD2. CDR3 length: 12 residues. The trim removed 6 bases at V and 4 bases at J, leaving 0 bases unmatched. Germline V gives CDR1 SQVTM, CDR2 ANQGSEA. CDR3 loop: CSVGLAGYEQYF. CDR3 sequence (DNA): TGCAGCGTGGGACTAGCGGGGTACGAGCAGTACTTC.

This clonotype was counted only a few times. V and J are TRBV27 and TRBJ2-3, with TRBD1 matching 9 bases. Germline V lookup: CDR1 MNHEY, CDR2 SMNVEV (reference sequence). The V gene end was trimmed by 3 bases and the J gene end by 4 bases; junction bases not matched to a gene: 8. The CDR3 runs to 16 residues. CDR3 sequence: CASSFSGQGVSDTQYF. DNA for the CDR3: TGTGCCAGCAGTTTCTCGGGACAGGGAGTCTCAGATACGCAGTATTTT.

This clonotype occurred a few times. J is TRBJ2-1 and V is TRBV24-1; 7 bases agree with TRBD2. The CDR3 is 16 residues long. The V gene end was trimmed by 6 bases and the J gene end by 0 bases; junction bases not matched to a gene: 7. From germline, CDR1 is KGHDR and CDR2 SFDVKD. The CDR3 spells CATSKPAGSSYNEQFF. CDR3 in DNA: TGTGCCACCAGTAAACCAGCGGGATCCTCCTACAATGAGCAGTTCTTC.

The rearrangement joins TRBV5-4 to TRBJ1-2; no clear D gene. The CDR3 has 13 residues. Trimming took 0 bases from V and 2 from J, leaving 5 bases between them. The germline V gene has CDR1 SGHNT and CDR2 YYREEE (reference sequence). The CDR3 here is CASSLGGNYGYTF. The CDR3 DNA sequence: TGTGCCAGCAGCTTGGGAGGAAACTATGGCTACACCTTC.

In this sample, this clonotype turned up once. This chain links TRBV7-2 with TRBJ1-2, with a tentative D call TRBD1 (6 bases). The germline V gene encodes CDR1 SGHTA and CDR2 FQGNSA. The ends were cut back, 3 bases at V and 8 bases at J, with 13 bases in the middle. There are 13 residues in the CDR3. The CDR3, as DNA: TGTGCCAGCAGCTTGAACAGGGTGGACGGCTACACCTTC. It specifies CASSLNRVDGYTF. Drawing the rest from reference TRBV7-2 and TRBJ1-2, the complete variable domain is GAGVSQSPSNKVTEKGKDVELRCDPISGHTALYWYRQSLGQGLEFLIYFQGNSAPDKSGLPSDRFSAERTGGSVSTLTIQRTQQEDSAVYLCASSLNRVDGYTFGSGTRLTVV.

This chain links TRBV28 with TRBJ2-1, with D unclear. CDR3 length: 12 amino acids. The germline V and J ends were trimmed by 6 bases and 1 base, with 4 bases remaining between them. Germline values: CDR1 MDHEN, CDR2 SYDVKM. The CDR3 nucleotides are TGTGCCAGCAGGGGTTCCTACAATGAGCAGTTCTTC. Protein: CASRGSYNEQFF.

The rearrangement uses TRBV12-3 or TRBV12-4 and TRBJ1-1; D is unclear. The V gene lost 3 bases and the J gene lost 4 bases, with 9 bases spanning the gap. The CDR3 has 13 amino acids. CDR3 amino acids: CASSLGATTEAFF. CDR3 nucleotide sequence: TGTGCCAGCAGTTTGGGTGCGACCACTGAAGCTTTCTTT.

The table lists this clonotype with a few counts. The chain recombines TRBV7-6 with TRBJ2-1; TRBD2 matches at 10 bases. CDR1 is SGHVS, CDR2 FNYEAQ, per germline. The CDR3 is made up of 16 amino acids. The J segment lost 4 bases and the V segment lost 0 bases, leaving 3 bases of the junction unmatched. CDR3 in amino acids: CASSLASSGGYNEQFF. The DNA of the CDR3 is TGTGCCAGCAGCTTAGCGTCTAGCGGGGGTTACAATGAGCAGTTCTTC.

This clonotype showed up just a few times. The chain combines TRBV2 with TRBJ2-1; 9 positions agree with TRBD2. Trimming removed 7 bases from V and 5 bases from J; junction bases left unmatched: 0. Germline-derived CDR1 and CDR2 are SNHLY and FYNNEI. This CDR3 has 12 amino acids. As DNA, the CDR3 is TGTGCCAGCATAGCGGGGGACAATGAGCAGTTCTTC. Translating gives CASIAGDNEQFF.

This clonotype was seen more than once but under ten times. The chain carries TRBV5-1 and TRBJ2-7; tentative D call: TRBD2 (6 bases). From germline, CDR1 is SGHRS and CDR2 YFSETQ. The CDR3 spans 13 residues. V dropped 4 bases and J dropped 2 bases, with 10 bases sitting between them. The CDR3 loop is CASSTGGAYEQYF. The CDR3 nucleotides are TGCGCCAGCAGCACTGGCGGGGCCTACGAGCAGTACTTC. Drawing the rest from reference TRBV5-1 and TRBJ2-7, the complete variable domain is KAGVTQTPRYLIKTRGQQVTLSCSPISGHRSVSWYQQTPGQGLQFLFEYFSETQRNKGNFPGRFSGRQFSNSRSEMNVSTLELGDSALYLCASSTGGAYEQYFGPGTRLTVT.

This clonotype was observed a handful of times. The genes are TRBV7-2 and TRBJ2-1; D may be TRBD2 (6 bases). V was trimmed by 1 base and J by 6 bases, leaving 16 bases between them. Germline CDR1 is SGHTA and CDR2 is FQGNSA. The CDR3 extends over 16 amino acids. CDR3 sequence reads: CASSLEGSGVSNEQFF. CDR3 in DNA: TGTGCCAGCAGCTTAGAGGGATCGGGAGTCTCCAATGAGCAGTTCTTC.

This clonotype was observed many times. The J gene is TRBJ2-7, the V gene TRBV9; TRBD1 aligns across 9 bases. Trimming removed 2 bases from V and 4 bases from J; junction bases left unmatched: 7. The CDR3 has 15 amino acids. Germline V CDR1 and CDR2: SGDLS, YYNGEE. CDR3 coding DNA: TGTGCCAGCAGCGTGAGGACAGGGGAAGGGTACGAGCAGTACTTC. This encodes CASSVRTGEGYEQYF.

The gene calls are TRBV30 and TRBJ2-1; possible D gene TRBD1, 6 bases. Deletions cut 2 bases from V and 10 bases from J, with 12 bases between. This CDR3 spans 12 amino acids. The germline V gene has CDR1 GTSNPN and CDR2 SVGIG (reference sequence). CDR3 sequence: CAWSIDRPEQFF. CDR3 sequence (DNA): TGTGCCTGGAGTATCGACAGGCCGGAGCAGTTCTTC.

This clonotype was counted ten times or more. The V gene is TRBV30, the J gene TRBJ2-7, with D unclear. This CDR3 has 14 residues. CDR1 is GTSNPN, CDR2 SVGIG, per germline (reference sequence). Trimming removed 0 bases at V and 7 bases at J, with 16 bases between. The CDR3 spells CAWSVLVPRGEQYF. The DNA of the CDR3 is TGTGCCTGGAGTGTACTCGTCCCCAGAGGAGAGCAGTACTTC.